Below, 6 T cell receptor beta chains from the same sample are listed, as sequenced in a study of OX40 agonist ivuxolimab in advanced cancers. Sequencing was performed with immunoSEQ multiplex PCR; in TCRdb, only in-frame clones are kept and a portion is missing. Of approximately 84,000 clones in the sample, roughly 89% were seen once. This specimen consisted of CD4+ or CD8+ T cells sorted from blood, obtained in a trial of the OX40 agonist ivuxolimab. The source of these receptors is an adult with an advanced solid tumor such as melanoma, head and neck, liver or kidney cancer.

A remark on this clone: The identical CDR3 is also encoded by other nucleotide sequences in the sample. The gene calls are TRBV28 and TRBJ1-6, with D maybe TRBD1 (6 bases). Germline V CDR1 and CDR2: MDHEN, SYDVKM. The CDR3 runs 12 residues. V lost 6 bases and J 10 bases, leaving 10 bases between the germline ends. CDR3 coding DNA: TGTGCCAGCAGAGGGGGAGGCTCACCCCTCCACTTT. Translating gives CASRGGGSPLHF.

This sequence joins TRBV10-3 and TRBJ2-1; TRBD2 aligns across 9 bases. The CDR3 runs to 17 residues. Germline values: CDR1 ENHRY, CDR2 SYGVKD. With 2 bases clipped from V and 4 bases from J, the junction kept 9 bases outside the gene matches. CDR3 protein: CAISERLLAGGYNEQFF. The CDR3 DNA follows: TGTGCCATCAGTGAGAGGCTGTTGGCGGGAGGGTACAATGAGCAGTTCTTC.

This chain connects TRBV10-2 to TRBJ2-1, with D tentatively TRBD2 (6 bases). CDR3 length equals 15 residues. Germline V CDR1 and CDR2: WSHSY, SAAADI. Trimming shortened V by 8 bases and J by 0 bases, and 14 bases separated the two germline ends. CDR3: CASAMGGVSYNEQFF. The CDR3, as DNA: TGCGCCAGCGCGATGGGGGGAGTCTCCTACAATGAGCAGTTCTTC.

This clone appeared a few times. CDR3 sequence reads: CSAPKGGGYTF. As DNA, the CDR3 is TGCAGTGCTCCTAAGGGGGGAGGCTACACCTTC. The chain carries TRBV20-1 and TRBJ1-2; maybe TRBD1 (6 bases). CDR3 length: 11 amino acids. V was pared by 5 bases and J by 8 bases, with 12 bases between. Germline CDR1 and CDR2: DFQATT and SNEGSKA (reference sequence).

V is TRBV5-1 and J is TRBJ2-1; TRBD1 aligns across 7 bases. Germline-derived CDR1 and CDR2 are SGHRS and YFSETQ. The length of the CDR3 is 14 residues. After removal of 0 bases from V and 4 bases from J, the junction contained 1 base not matched to a gene. The CDR3 DNA is TGCGCCAGCAGCTTGGAGGGACAGTACAATGAGCAGTTCTTC. Amino acid sequence: CASSLEGQYNEQFF.

The chain carries TRBV19 and TRBJ1-5; 7 bases agree with TRBD1. Trimming took 4 bases from V and 3 from J; bases not matched to a gene: 9. This CDR3 contains 16 residues. Germline V CDR1 and CDR2: LNHDA, SQIVND (reference sequence). CDR3 DNA: TGTGCCAGTAGTAGGACCGGGACAGCAAACAATCAGCCCCAGCATTTT. It is translated as CASSRTGTANNQPQHF.